The subject of this entry is one T cell receptor beta chain. What it binds is unknown. The assay was immunoSEQ multiplex PCR, and TCRdb's table has in-frame clones only and misses some. The data contain fewer than 110,000 clones, roughly nine tenths of them singletons. This record comes from a study of T cell responses to AZD1222 COVID-19 vaccine. Overall study context: Second-dose intervals near 4 or 12 weeks were combined. Study-wide points: Just a handful of AZD1222 recipients tested seropositive at baseline. Breadth and depth of Spike-specific TCRs rose after two AZD1222 doses. White British donors predominated, females outnumbered males, and clonal diversity was possibly underestimated.

The sequence came from an adult in good health. Sequences were derived from peripheral blood, sampled on day 0 of AZD1222 vaccination.

The CDR3 bases are TGTGCCAGCAGCTTAAGACAGGGCCTAGGAAACTATGGCTACACCTTC. Its translation: CASSLRQGLGNYGYTF. This chain joins TRBV14 and TRBJ1-2, with TRBD1 identical over 7 bases. This CDR3 contains 16 residues. CDR1 and CDR2 from the germline V gene are SGHDN and FVKESK. V gave up 5 bases and J gave up 2 bases; unmatched junction bases: 11.